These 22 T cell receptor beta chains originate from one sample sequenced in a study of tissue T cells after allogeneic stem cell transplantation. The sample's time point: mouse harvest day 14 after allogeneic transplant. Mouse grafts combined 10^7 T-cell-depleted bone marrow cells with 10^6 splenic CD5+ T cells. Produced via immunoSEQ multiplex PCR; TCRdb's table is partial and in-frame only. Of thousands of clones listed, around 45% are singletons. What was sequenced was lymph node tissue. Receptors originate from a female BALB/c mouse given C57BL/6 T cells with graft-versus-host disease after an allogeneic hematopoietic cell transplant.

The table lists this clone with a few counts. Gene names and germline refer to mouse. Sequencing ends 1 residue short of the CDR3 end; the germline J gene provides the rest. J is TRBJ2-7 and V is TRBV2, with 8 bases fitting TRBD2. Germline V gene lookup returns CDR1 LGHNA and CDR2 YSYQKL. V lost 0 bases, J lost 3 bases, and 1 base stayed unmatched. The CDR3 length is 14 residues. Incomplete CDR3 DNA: TGTGCCAGCAGCCAAGACTGGGGGGACTATGAACAGTAC. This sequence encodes CASSQDWGDYEQY. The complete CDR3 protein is CASSQDWGDYEQYF.

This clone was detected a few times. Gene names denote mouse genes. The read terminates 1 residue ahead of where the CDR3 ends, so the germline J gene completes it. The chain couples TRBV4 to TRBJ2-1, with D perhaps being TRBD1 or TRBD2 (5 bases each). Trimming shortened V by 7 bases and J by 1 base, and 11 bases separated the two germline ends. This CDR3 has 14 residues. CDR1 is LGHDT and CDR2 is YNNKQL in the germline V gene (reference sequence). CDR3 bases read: TGTGCCAGCAAGGGACCTGGGAACTATGCTGAGCAGTTC. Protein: CASKGPGNYAEQF. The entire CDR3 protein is CASKGPGNYAEQFF. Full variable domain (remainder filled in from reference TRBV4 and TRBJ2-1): ETAVFQTPNYHVTQVGNEVSFNCKQTLGHDTMYWYKQDSKKLLKIMFSYNNKQLIVNETVPRRFSPQSSDKAHLNLRIKSVEPEDSAVYLCASKGPGNYAEQFFGPGTRLTVL.

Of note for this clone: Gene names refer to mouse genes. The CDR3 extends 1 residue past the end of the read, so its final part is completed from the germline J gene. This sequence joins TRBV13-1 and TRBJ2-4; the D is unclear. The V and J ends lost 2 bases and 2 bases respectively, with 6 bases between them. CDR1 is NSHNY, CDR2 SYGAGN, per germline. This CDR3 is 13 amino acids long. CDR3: CASSDRLQNTLYF. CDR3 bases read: TGTGCCAGCAGTGACAGACTTCAAAACACCTTGTAC.

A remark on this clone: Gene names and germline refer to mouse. The sequenced CDR3 bases are TGTGCCAGCTCTCTCGGGAGGGGGTCTGGAAATACGCTCTAT. It specifies CASSLGRGSGNTLY. The complete CDR3 reads CASSLGRGSGNTLYF. The chain joins TRBV12-2 to TRBJ1-3, with TRBD1 as a possible D gene (6 bases). The DNA ends 1 residue before the CDR3 does, and the rest of the CDR3 is filled in from the germline J gene. Germline V lookup: CDR1 SGHLS, CDR2 HYDKME. The CDR3 is made up of 15 amino acids. V lost 0 bases and J lost 1, with 9 bases in between.

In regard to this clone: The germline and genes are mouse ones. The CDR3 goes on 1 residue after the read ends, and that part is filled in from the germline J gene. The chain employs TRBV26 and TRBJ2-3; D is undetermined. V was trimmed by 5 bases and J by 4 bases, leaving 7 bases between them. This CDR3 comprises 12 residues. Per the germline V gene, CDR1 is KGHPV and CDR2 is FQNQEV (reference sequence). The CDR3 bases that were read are TGTGCCAGCAGTAGACAATCAGAAACGCTGTAT. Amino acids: CASSRQSETLY. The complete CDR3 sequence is CASSRQSETLYF.

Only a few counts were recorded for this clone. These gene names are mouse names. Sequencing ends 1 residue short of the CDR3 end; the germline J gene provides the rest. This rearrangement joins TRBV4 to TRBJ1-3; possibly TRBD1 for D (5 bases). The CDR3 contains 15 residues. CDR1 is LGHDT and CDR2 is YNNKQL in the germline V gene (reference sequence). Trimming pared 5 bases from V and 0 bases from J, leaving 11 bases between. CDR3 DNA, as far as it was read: TGTGCCAGCAGCCCGGGACGAATTTCTGGAAATACGCTCTAT. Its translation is CASSPGRISGNTLY. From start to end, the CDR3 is CASSPGRISGNTLYF.

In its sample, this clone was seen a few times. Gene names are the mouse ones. The CDR3 sequence: CSSSQGTGPYEQYF. CDR3 DNA, as far as it was read: TGCTCCAGCAGTCAAGGGACTGGGCCATATGAACAGTAC. The rearrangement uses TRBV23 and TRBJ2-7; TRBD2, as called in the table, went unchecked against the DNA. Read data end 1 residue before the CDR3 end; the end is taken from the germline J gene. Germline-derived CDR1 and CDR2 are KGHTA and FQNQQP. The CDR3 length is 14 residues.

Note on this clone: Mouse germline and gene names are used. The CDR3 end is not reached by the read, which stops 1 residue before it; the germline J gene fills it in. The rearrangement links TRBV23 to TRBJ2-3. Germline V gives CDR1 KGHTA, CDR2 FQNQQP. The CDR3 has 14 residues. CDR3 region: CSSSQGNSAETLYF. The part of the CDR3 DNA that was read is TGCTCCAGCAGTCAAGGGAATAGTGCAGAAACGCTGTAT.

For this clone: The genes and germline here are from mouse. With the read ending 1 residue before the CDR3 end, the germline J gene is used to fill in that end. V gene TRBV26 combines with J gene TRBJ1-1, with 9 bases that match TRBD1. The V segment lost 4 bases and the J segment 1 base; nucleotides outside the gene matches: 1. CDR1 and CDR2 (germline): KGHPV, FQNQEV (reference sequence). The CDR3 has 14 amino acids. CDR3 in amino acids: CASSRDRENTEVFF. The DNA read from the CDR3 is TGTGCCAGCAGTCGGGACAGGGAAAACACAGAAGTCTTC.

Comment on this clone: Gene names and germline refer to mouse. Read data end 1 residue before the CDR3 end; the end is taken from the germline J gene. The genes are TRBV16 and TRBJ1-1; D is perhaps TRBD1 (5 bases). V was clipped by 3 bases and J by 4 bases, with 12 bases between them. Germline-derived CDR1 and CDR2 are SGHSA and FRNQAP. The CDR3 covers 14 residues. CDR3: CASSFPRRVTEVFF. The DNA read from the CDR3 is TGTGCAAGCAGCTTCCCCCGCAGGGTCACAGAAGTCTTC.

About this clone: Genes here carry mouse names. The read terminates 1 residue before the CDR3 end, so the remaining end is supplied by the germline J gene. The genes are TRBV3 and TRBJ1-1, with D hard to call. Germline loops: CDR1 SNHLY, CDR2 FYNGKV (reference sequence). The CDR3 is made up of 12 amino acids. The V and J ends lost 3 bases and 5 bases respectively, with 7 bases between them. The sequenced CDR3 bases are TGTGCCAGCAGCTTCTTACAAACAGAAGTCTTC. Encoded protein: CASSFLQTEVF. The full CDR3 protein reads CASSFLQTEVFF.

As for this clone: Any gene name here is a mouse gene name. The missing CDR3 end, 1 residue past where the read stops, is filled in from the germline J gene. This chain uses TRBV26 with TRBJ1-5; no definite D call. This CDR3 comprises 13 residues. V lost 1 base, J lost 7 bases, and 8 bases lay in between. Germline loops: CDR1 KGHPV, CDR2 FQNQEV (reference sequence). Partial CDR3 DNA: TGTGCCAGCAGTCTGTTCAAGGAACAGGCTCCGCTT. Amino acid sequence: CASSLFKEQAPL. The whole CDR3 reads CASSLFKEQAPLF.

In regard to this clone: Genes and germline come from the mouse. The sequenced CDR3 bases are TGTGCCAGCAGTGTCCGGGACACAAACACCTTGTAC. Amino acids: CASSVRDTNTLY. The full-length CDR3 reads as CASSVRDTNTLYF. This chain joins TRBV13-1 and TRBJ2-4, with TRBD1 as a possible D gene (6 bases). The CDR3 end falls 1 residue outside the read, so it is completed with the germline J gene. Germline values: CDR1 NSHNY, CDR2 SYGAGN. The length of the CDR3 is 13 residues. V was cut by 3 bases and J by 5 bases, with 10 bases left in between.

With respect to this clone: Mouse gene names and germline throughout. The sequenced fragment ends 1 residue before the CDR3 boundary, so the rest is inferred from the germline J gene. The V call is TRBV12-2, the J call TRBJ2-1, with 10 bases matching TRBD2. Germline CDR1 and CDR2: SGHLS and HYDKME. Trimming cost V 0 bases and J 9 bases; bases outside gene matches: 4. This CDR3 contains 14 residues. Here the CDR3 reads CASSLSGGAHEQFF. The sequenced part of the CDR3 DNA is TGTGCCAGCTCTCTCTCTGGGGGGGCGCATGAGCAGTTC.

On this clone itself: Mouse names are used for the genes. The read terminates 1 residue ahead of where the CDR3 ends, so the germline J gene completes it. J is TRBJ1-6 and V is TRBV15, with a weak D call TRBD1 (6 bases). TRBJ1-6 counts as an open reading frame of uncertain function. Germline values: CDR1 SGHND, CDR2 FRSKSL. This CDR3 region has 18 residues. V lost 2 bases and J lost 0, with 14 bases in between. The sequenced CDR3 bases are TGTGCCAGCAGTTTATGGACAGAAAATAATTCCTATAATTCGCCCCTCTAC. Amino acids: CASSLWTENNSYNSPLY. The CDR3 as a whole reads CASSLWTENNSYNSPLYF.

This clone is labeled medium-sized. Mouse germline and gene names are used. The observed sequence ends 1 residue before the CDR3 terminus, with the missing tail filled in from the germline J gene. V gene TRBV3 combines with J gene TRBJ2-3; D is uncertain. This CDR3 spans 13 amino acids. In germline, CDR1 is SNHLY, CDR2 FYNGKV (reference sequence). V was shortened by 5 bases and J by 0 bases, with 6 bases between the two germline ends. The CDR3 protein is CASSMSSAETLYF. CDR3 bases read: TGTGCCAGCAGCATGAGTAGTGCAGAAACGCTGTAT.

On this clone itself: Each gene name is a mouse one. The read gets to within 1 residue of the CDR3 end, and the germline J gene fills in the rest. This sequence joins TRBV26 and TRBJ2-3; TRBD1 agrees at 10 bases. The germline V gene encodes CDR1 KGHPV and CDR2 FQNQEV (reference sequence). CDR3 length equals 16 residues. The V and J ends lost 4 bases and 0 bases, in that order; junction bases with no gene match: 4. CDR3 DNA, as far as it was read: TGTGCCAGCAGTCGTGGGACAGGGGCTAGTGCAGAAACGCTGTAT. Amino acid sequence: CASSRGTGASAETLY. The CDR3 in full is CASSRGTGASAETLYF.

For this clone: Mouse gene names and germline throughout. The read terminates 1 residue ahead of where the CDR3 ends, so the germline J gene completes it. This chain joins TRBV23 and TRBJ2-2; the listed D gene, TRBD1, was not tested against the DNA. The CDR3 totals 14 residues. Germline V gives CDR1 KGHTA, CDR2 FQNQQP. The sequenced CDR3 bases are TGCTCCAGCAGTCAGGGACAGGGTACCGGGCAGCTCTAC. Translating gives CSSSQGQGTGQLY. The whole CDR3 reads CSSSQGQGTGQLYF.

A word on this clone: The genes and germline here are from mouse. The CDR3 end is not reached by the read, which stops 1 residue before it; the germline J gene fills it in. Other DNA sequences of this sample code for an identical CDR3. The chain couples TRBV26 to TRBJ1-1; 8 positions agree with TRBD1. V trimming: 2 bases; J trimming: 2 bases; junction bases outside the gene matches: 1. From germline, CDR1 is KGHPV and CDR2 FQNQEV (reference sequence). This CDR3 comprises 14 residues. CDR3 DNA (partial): TGTGCCAGCAGTCTGCAGGGGGCCAACACAGAAGTCTTC. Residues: CASSLQGANTEVF. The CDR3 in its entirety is CASSLQGANTEVFF.

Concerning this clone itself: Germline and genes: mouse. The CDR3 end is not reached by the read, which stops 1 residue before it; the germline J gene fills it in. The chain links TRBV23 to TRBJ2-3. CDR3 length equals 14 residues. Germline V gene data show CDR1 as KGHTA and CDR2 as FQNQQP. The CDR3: CSSSPTTSAETLYF. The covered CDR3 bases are TGCTCCAGCAGTCCCACAACTAGTGCAGAAACGCTGTAT.

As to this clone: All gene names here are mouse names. CDR3 in amino acids: CSSSPGLGGRGYAEQFF. The DNA read from the CDR3 is TGCTCCAGCAGTCCGGGACTGGGGGGGCGCGGATATGCTGAGCAGTTC. The V gene is TRBV23, the J gene TRBJ2-1; the DNA was not compared with TRBD2, the D call given in the table. The read terminates 1 residue ahead of where the CDR3 ends, so the germline J gene completes it. Looked up from germline, CDR1 is KGHTA and CDR2 is FQNQQP. This CDR3 region has 17 residues.

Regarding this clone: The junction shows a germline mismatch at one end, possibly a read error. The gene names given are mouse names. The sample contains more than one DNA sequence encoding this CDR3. CDR3 loop: CASSLPRDQAPLF. The sequenced part of the CDR3 DNA is TGCGCCAGCAGCCTGCCACGGGACCAGGCTCCGCTT. The chain carries TRBV26 and TRBJ1-5, with D unclear. The missing CDR3 end, 1 residue past where the read stops, is filled in from the germline J gene. The CDR3 runs 13 residues. Germline V gene sequence: CDR1 KGHPV, CDR2 FQNQEV (reference sequence).